The 16 T cell receptor beta chains below all came from one sample that was sequenced in a study of cytomegalovirus exposure and HLA in healthy donors. Primers included in the PCR were 60 Vbeta and 13 Jbeta primers. Data came from immunoSEQ multiplex PCR; TCRdb stores just in-frame clones and leaves some out. The profile covers 130,000 to 150,000 clones, with around 78% appearing a single time and roughly 2.8% taken by the ten largest. Source material: PBMCs. All receptors derive from a male donor in good health and CMV-seronegative.

This clone was recorded a few times. The chain joins TRBV7-2 to TRBJ1-1; 8 positions match TRBD1. V shed 3 bases and J 6 bases; nucleotides not matched to a gene: 6. CDR1 and CDR2 (germline): SGHTA, FQGNSA. This CDR3 is built from 14 residues. The CDR3 DNA reads as TGTGCCAGCAGCTTCCGGGACAGGCCCTCTGAAGCTTTCTTT. Amino acid sequence: CASSFRDRPSEAFF.

The CDR3 nucleotides are TGTGCCAGCAGCTTGTTCAGGGTGAACACTGAAGCTTTCTTT. This translates into CASSLFRVNTEAFF. The chain is built from TRBV5-4 and TRBJ1-1, with a possible D match to TRBD1 (5 bases). The CDR3 is 14 residues long. CDR1 is SGHNT, CDR2 YYREEE, per germline (reference sequence). V lost 1 base, J lost 0 bases, and 7 bases lay in between.

The chain joins TRBV10-3 to TRBJ2-5, with 11 nucleotides matching TRBD1. V gave up 7 bases and J gave up 11 bases; unmatched junction bases: 15. CDR1 and CDR2 (germline): ENHRY, SYGVKD. This CDR3 spans 15 amino acids. The CDR3 bases are TGTGCCATCAACCCGACCGGACAGGGGGCCAGAGAGCAGTACTTC. This sequence encodes CAINPTGQGAREQYF.

J is TRBJ2-3 and V is TRBV4-1; 13 bases match TRBD2. The CDR3 covers 19 residues. Trimming at V came to 0 bases and at J to 3 bases, leaving 9 bases not matched to a gene. Germline V gene sequence: CDR1 MGHRA, CDR2 YSYEKL. CDR3 DNA: TGCGCCAGCAGCCAAGAGGGTACTAGCGGGGGGGATGGTACAGATACGCAGTATTTT. This translates into CASSQEGTSGGDGTDTQYF.

The rearrangement links TRBV20-1 to TRBJ1-1, with D tentatively TRBD1 (5 bases). CDR3 size: 11 residues. Trimming pared 8 bases from V and 4 bases from J, leaving 11 bases between. Germline CDR1 reads DFQATT; CDR2 reads SNEGSKA (reference sequence). This CDR3 is CSRGLGTEAFF. CDR3 nucleotide sequence: TGCAGTAGGGGTCTCGGCACTGAAGCTTTCTTT.

The chain combines TRBV6-4 with TRBJ2-2, with 7 bases that match TRBD1. The CDR3 is 15 amino acids. With 6 bases clipped from V and 1 base from J, the junction kept 5 bases outside the gene matches. Germline V gene data show CDR1 as MRHNA and CDR2 as SNTAGT. CDR3 coding DNA: TGTGCCAGCAGGGCCGGACAGGTGAACACCGGGGAGCTGTTTTTT. Its translation is CASRAGQVNTGELFF.

This clone was found a few times. The chain recombines TRBV2 with TRBJ1-5, with 9 bases identical to TRBD1. The CDR3 loop spans 15 amino acids. Germline assignment: CDR1 SNHLY and CDR2 FYNNEI. The V segment lost 4 bases and the J segment 3 bases; nucleotides outside the gene matches: 4. The CDR3 loop is CASSGRTGDNQPQHF. For the CDR3, the DNA is TGTGCCAGCAGTGGGCGGACAGGGGACAATCAGCCCCAGCATTTT.

This clone was observed once. V usage is TRBV5-1 and J usage is TRBJ2-1; maybe TRBD2 (7 bases). CDR3 length: 15 residues. V was clipped by 4 bases and J by 4 bases, with 15 bases between them. Germline V CDR1 and CDR2: SGHRS, YFSETQ. The CDR3, as DNA: TGCGCCAGCAGCGCCGGTGGGAGGGGGTACAATGAGCAGTTCTTC. Translated, it gives CASSAGGRGYNEQFF.

This clone was seen a single time. The rearrangement uses TRBV18 and TRBJ2-7; TRBD2 matches 13 bases. This CDR3 spans 15 amino acids. CDR1 and CDR2 (germline): KGHSH, LQKENI. J lost 6 bases, V lost 1 base, and 3 bases had no gene match. The CDR3 region is CASSPLGLAGAEQYF. In DNA, the CDR3 is TGTGCCAGCTCACCACTCGGACTAGCGGGAGCCGAGCAGTACTTC. The whole variable domain, remainder taken from reference TRBV18 and TRBJ2-7, is NAGVMQNPRHLVRRRGQEARLRCSPMKGHSHVYWYRQLPEEGLKFMVYLQKENIIDESGMPKERFSAEFPKEGPSILRIQQVVRGDSAAYFCASSPLGLAGAEQYFGPGTRLTVT.

The rearrangement joins TRBV6-5 to TRBJ1-2; 8 positions agree with TRBD1. Losses at the gene ends were 6 bases for V and 7 bases for J; bases not matched to a gene: 10. The CDR3 loop spans 14 amino acids. Germline V gives CDR1 MNHEY, CDR2 SVGAGI. The CDR3 region is CASRRAGGATGYTF. In DNA form, the CDR3 reads TGTGCCAGCAGGAGGGCAGGGGGCGCAACTGGCTACACCTTC.

The chain links TRBV6-4 to TRBJ2-1, with 8 bases fitting TRBD2. J was trimmed by 7 bases and V by 2 bases; bases with no gene match: 7. This CDR3 has 15 amino acids. Germline-derived CDR1 and CDR2 are MRHNA and SNTAGT. This CDR3 reads CASSDGLAGRNEQFF. Written as DNA, the CDR3 is TGTGCCAGCAGTGACGGGCTAGCGGGTCGAAATGAGCAGTTCTTC.

The chain uses TRBV12-5 and TRBJ2-5, with D possibly TRBD2 on 5 matching bases. V lost 1 base, J lost 4 bases, and 13 bases lay in between. CDR3 length: 15 amino acids. CDR1 and CDR2 from the germline V gene are LGHNT and FRNRAP. The CDR3 region has the DNA TGTGCTAGTGGTTTGGGACGGGGTCTTGGAGAGACCCAGTACTTC. The encoded protein is CASGLGRGLGETQYF. Looking up the rest from reference TRBV12-5 and TRBJ2-5 gives the full variable domain: DARVTQTPRHKVTEMGQEVTMRCQPILGHNTVFWYRQTMMQGLELLAYFRNRAPLDDSGMPKDRFSAEMPDATLATLKIQPSEPRDSAVYFCASGLGRGLGETQYFGPGTRLLVL.

This clone has more than one count but fewer than ten. The V and J genes are TRBV5-1 and TRBJ2-7; the match to TRBD2 covers 9 bases. CDR3 size: 15 residues. Per germline, CDR1 SGHRS and CDR2 YFSETQ. V lost 0 bases and J lost 4; bases outside the gene matches: 5. The CDR3 DNA is TGCGCCAGCAGCTTGGACGGGACTAGCTTGTACGAGCAGTACTTC. Amino acid sequence: CASSLDGTSLYEQYF.

V gene TRBV29-1 combines with J gene TRBJ1-3, with a tentative D call TRBD1 (6 bases). CDR3 size: 17 residues. Germline loops: CDR1 SQVTM, CDR2 ANQGSEA. Trimming took 7 bases from V and 2 from J, leaving 24 bases between them. In DNA, the CDR3 is TGCAGCGCTGTTCCCACGGGGGGCGCGGAAGCTGGAAACACCATATATTTT. Residues: CSAVPTGGAEAGNTIYF.

The table lists this clone with a count of one. The chain carries TRBV5-1 and TRBJ1-4, with 8 positions matching TRBD1. J gave up 2 bases and V 4 bases, and 4 bases lay outside the gene matches. The CDR3 covers 15 residues. The V gene's germline CDR1 is SGHRS and CDR2 YFSETQ. The CDR3: CASSQQGATNEKLFF. The CDR3 nucleotides are TGCGCCAGCAGCCAGCAGGGGGCCACTAATGAAAAACTGTTTTTT. Looking up the rest from reference TRBV5-1 and TRBJ1-4 gives the full variable domain: KAGVTQTPRYLIKTRGQQVTLSCSPISGHRSVSWYQQTPGQGLQFLFEYFSETQRNKGNFPGRFSGRQFSNSRSEMNVSTLELGDSALYLCASSQQGATNEKLFFGSGTQLSVL.

J is TRBJ2-2 and V is TRBV6-4; 7 bases agree with TRBD2. The germline gives CDR1 MRHNA, CDR2 SNTAGT. The CDR3 length is 14 residues. Losses at the gene ends were 2 bases for V and 3 bases for J; bases not matched to a gene: 0. Here the CDR3 reads CASSDGGDTGELFF. The CDR3 coding sequence is TGTGCCAGCAGTGACGGGGGGGACACCGGGGAGCTGTTTTTT.